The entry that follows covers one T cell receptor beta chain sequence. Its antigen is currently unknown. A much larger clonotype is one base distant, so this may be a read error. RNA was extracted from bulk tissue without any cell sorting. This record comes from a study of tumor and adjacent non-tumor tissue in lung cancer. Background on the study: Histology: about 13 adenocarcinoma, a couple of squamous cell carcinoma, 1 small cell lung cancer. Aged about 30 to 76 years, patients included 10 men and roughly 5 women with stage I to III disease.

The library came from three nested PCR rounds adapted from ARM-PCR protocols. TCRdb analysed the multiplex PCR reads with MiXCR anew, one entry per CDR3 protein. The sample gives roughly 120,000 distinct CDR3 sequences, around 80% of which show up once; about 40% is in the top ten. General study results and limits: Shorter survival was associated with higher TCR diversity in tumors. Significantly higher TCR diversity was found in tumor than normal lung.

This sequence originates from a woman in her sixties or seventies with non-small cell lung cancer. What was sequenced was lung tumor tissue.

The CDR3 here is CASRPLRGGLDRNQPQDF. Here the CDR3 DNA reads TGTGCCAGCAGGCCTCTTCGGGGGGGGCTAGATCGCAATCAGCCCCAGGATTTT. J is TRBJ1-5 and V is TRBV6-5; a possible D gene is TRBD1 (6 bases). The germline V gene encodes CDR1 MNHEY and CDR2 SVGAGI. CDR3 length equals 18 residues.